These 9 T cell receptor beta chains were sequenced from one sample in a study of shared clonotypes between healthy human individuals. Sequencing was performed with immunoSEQ multiplex PCR; in TCRdb, only in-frame clones are kept and a portion is missing. The sample has some 2.4 million clones; 80% to 95% are singletons. Sample: naive CD4+ T cells from PBMCs. Subset of the sample: CD45RA+ positively selected. The receptors shown here come from a man aged 18-30 years in good health. Some clones in this sample may be carry-over from other donors' samples.

V is TRBV28 and J is TRBJ1-5, with D hard to call. There are 16 residues in the CDR3. Trimming took 7 bases from V and 0 from J, leaving 16 bases between them. From germline, CDR1 is MDHEN and CDR2 SYDVKM. The CDR3 sequence is CASNQGHTYSNQPQHF. CDR3 bases: TGTGCCAGCAACCAAGGGCATACATATAGCAATCAGCCCCAGCATTTT.

The V and J genes are TRBV5-1 and TRBJ1-1, with a possible D match to TRBD1 (5 bases). Trimming left V 2 bases short and J 0 bases short, with 8 bases between. Germline V CDR1 and CDR2: SGHRS, YFSETQ. This CDR3 contains 14 residues. The DNA of the CDR3 is TGCGCCAGCAGCTTACAGGATCTGAACACTGAAGCTTTCTTT. Translating it yields CASSLQDLNTEAFF.

This CDR3 is CASSPSTSGSTDTQYF. The CDR3 DNA reads as TGTGCCAGCAGCCCCTCCACTAGCGGCAGCACAGATACGCAGTATTTT. The chain joins TRBV13 to TRBJ2-3; 8 bases map to TRBD2. CDR3 length: 16 amino acids. Germline V gene data show CDR1 as PRHDT and CDR2 as FYEKMQ (reference sequence). V was clipped by 5 bases and J by 0 bases; unmatched bases: 7.

The chain is built from TRBV28 and TRBJ2-5, with 9 bases fitting TRBD1. This CDR3 has 14 residues. Germline CDR1 reads MDHEN; CDR2 reads SYDVKM. Losses at the gene ends were 6 bases for V and 6 bases for J; bases not matched to a gene: 8. CDR3 bases: TGTGCCAGCAGGACAGGGGGGGCATTACAGACCCAGTACTTC. It yields the protein CASRTGGALQTQYF.

As DNA, the CDR3 is TGTGCCAGCAGGGGGACAGTTTGGACTGAAGCTTTCTTT. It translates to CASRGTVWTEAFF. This chain links TRBV2 with TRBJ1-1, with TRBD1 matching 7 bases. The CDR3 sequence is 13 residues long. Germline assignment: CDR1 SNHLY and CDR2 FYNNEI. With 6 bases clipped from V and 5 bases from J, the junction kept 6 bases outside the gene matches. Full variable domain (outside the CDR3, taken from reference TRBV2 and TRBJ1-1): EPEVTQTPSHQVTQMGQEVILRCVPISNHLYFYWYRQILGQKVEFLVSFYNNEISEKSEIFDDQFSVERPDGSNFTLKIRSTKLEDSAMYFCASRGTVWTEAFFGQGTRLTVV.

In its sample, this clone was seen once. This rearrangement joins TRBV5-4 to TRBJ2-2; TRBD1 is a possible D gene (6 bases). This CDR3 spans 16 amino acids. V dropped 4 bases and J dropped 1 base, with 14 bases sitting between them. The V gene's germline CDR1 is SGHNT and CDR2 YYREEE (reference sequence). CDR3 region: CASSKGQNKNTGELFF. The CDR3 coding sequence is TGTGCCAGCAGCAAAGGACAGAATAAGAACACCGGGGAGCTGTTTTTT.

The CDR3 protein is CATTPAGVGYGYTF. The CDR3 nucleotides read TGTGCCACTACCCCCGCGGGGGTAGGGTATGGCTACACCTTC. The V gene is TRBV19, the J gene TRBJ1-2, with a weak D call TRBD1 (5 bases). CDR3 length equals 14 residues. The V end lost 10 bases, the J end lost 5 bases, and 20 bases lay between the germline ends. Germline assignment: CDR1 LNHDA and CDR2 SQIVND (reference sequence).

To note about this clone: Different DNA sequences within this sample yield the same CDR3. The chain links TRBV7-9 to TRBJ2-3; D uncertain. This CDR3 region has 14 residues. With 1 base removed from V and 0 bases from J, the gap between germline ends came to 5 bases. Germline CDR1 is SEHNR and CDR2 is FQNEAQ (reference sequence). CDR3 DNA sequence: TGTGCCAGCAGCTTAGGACGTAGCACAGATACGCAGTATTTT. Residues: CASSLGRSTDTQYF.

The chain recombines TRBV28 with TRBJ2-7; unclear D gene. The germline gives CDR1 MDHEN, CDR2 SYDVKM. The CDR3 has 14 residues. V lost 7 bases to trimming and J lost 3 bases, with 16 bases between them. The DNA for the CDR3 is TGTGCCAGCACTTCCCCCCATTACTTCTACGAGCAGTACTTC. It encodes CASTSPHYFYEQYF.